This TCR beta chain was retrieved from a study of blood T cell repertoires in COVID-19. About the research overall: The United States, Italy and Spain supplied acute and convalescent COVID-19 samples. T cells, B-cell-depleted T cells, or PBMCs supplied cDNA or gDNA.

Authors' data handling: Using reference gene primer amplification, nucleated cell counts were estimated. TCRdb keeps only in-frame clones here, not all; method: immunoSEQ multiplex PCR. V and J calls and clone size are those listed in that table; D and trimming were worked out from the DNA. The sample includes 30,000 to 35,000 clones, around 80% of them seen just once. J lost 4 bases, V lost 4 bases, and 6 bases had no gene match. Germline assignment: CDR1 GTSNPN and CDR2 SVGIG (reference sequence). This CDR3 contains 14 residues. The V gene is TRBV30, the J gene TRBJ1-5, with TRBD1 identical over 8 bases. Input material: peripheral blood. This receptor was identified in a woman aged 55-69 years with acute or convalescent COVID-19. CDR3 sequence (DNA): TGTGCCTGGAACAACAGGGGGGGAAATCAGCCCCAGCATTTT. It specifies CAWNNRGGNQPQHF.